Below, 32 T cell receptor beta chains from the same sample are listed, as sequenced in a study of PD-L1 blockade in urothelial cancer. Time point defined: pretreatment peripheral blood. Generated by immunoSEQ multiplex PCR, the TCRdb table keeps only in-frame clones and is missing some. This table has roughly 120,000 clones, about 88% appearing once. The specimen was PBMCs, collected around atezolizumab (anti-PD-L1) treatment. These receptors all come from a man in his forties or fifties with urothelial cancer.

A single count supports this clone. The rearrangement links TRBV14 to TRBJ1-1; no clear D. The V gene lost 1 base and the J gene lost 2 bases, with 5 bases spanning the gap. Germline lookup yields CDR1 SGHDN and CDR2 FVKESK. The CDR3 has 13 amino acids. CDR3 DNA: TGTGCCAGCAGCCAAGCCCTAAACACTGAAGCTTTCTTT. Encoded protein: CASSQALNTEAFF.

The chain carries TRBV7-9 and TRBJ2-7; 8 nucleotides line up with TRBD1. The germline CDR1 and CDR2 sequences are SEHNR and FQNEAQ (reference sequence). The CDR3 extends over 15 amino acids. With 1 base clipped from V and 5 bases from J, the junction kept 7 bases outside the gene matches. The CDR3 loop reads CASSLETGVSHEQYF. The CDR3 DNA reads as TGTGCCAGCAGCTTAGAGACAGGGGTGTCTCACGAGCAGTACTTC. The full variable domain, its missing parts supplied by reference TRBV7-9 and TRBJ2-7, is DTGVSQNPRHKITKRGQNVTFRCDPISEHNRLYWYRQTLGQGPEFLTYFQNEAQLEKSRLLSDRFSAERPKGSFSTLEIQRTEQGDSAMYLCASSLETGVSHEQYFGPGTRLTVT.

This CDR3 is CASSFSFPMDRHEKLFF. The CDR3 DNA is TGTGCCAGCAGTTTCTCATTCCCTATGGACAGGCATGAAAAACTGTTTTTT. The chain couples TRBV28 to TRBJ1-4, with 7 positions matching TRBD1. Germline loops: CDR1 MDHEN, CDR2 SYDVKM. V lost 3 bases and J lost 6; bases outside the gene matches: 13. The CDR3 is 17 residues long.

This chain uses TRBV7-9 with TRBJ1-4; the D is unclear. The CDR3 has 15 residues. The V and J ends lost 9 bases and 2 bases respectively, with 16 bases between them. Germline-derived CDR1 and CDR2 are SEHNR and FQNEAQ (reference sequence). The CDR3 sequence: CASTPGGLTNEKLFF. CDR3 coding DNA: TGTGCCAGTACCCCTGGAGGGCTGACTAATGAAAAACTGTTTTTT.

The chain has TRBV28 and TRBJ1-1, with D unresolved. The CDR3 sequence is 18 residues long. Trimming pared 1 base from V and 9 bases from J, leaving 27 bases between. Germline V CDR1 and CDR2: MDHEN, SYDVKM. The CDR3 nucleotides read TGTGCCAGCAGTTTATCCGGCCCTCGGGTCCAGGAGGTGGGAAAAGCTTTCTTT. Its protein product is CASSLSGPRVQEVGKAFF. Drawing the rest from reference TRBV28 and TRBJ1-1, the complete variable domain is DVKVTQSSRYLVKRTGEKVFLECVQDMDHENMFWYRQDPGLGLRLIYFSYDVKMKEKGDIPEGYSVSREKKERFSLILESASTNQTSMYLCASSLSGPRVQEVGKAFFGQGTRLTVV.

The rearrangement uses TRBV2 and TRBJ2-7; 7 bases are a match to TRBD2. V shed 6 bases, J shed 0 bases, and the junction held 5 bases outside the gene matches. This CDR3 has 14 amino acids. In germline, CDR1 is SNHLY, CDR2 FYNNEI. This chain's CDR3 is CASRGLEISYEQYF. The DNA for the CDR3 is TGTGCCAGCAGAGGACTAGAGATCTCCTACGAGCAGTACTTC.

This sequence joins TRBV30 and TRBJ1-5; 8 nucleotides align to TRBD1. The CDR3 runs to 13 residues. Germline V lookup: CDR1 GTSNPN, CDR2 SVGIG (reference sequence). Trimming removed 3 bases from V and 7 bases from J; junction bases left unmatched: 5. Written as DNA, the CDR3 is TGTGCCTGGAGCTCTACAGGGGGACAGCCCCAGCATTTT. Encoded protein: CAWSSTGGQPQHF.

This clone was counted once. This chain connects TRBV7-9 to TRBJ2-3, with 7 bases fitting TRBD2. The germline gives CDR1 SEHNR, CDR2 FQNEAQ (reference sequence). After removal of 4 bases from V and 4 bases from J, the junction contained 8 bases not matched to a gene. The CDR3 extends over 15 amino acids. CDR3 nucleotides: TGTGCCAGCAGCTCCGAGCGGGACTTTTCAGATACGCAGTATTTT. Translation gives CASSSERDFSDTQYF.

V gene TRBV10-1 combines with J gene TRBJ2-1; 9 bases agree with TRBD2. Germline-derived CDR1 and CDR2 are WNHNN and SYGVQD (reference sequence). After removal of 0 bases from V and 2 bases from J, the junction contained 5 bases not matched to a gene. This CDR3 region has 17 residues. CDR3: CASSESVLAGPYNEQFF. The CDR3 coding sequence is TGCGCCAGCAGTGAGTCGGTTCTAGCGGGGCCCTACAATGAGCAGTTCTTC.

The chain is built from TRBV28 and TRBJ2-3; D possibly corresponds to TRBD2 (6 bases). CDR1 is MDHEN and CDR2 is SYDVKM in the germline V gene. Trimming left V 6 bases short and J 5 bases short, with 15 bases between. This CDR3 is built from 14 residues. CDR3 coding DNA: TGTGCCAGCAGCCGAGTCGGGCGGGAAGATACGCAGTATTTT. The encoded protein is CASSRVGREDTQYF.

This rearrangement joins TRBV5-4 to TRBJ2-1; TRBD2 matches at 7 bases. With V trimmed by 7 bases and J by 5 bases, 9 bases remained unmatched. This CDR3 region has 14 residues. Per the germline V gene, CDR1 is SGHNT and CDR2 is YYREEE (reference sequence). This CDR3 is CASGRWEGNNEQFF. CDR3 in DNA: TGTGCCAGCGGAAGGTGGGAGGGTAACAATGAGCAGTTCTTC.

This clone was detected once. The CDR3 loop is CASSQDLQGRGGYTF. The CDR3 nucleotides read TGTGCCAGCAGCCAAGACTTACAGGGTCGGGGTGGCTACACCTTC. The chain employs TRBV5-4 and TRBJ1-2, with D tentatively TRBD1 (6 bases). The CDR3 has 15 residues. Trimming cost V 4 bases and J 7 bases, with 20 bases left between them. Germline-derived CDR1 and CDR2 are SGHNT and YYREEE (reference sequence).

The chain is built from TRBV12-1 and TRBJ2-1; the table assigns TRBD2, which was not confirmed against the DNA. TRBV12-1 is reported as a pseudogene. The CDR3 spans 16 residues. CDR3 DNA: TGTGCCAGCAGCCGAGGACTAGTTGGAGCATACAATGAGCAGTTCTTC. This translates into CASSRGLVGAYNEQFF.

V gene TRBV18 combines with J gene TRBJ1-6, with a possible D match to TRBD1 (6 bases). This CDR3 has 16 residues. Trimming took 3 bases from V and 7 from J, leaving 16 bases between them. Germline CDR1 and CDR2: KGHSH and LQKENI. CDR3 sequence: CASSPGHRAKNSPLHF. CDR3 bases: TGTGCCAGCTCACCGGGACACCGGGCTAAGAATTCACCCCTCCACTTT.

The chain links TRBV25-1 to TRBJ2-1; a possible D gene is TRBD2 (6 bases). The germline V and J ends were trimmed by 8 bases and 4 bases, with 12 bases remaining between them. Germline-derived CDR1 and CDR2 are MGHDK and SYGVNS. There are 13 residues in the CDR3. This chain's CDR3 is CASSGDLYNEQFF. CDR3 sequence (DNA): TGTGCCAGCTCGGGAGACTTGTACAATGAGCAGTTCTTC.

The DNA of the CDR3 is TGCAGCGTCACCGGGACAGGGGGCGAGGTGAACACTGAAGCTTTCTTT. It specifies CSVTGTGGEVNTEAFF. The chain uses TRBV29-1 and TRBJ1-1, with 12 nucleotides matching TRBD1. V gave up 6 bases and J gave up 0 bases; unmatched junction bases: 8. The CDR3 length is 16 residues. CDR1 and CDR2 (germline): SQVTM, ANQGSEA.

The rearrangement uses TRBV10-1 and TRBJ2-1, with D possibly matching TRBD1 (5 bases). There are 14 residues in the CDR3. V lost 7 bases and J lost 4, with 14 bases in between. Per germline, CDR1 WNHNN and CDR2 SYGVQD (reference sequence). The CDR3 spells CASKNGHFYNEQFF. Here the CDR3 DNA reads TGCGCCAGCAAAAATGGACATTTTTACAATGAGCAGTTCTTC.

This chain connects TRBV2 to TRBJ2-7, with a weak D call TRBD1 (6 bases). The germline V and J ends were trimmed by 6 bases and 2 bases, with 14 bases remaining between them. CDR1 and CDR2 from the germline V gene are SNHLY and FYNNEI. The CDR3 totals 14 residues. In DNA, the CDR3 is TGTGCCAGCAGGAAGGGGGACGGGGCCTACGAGCAGTACTTC. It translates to CASRKGDGAYEQYF.

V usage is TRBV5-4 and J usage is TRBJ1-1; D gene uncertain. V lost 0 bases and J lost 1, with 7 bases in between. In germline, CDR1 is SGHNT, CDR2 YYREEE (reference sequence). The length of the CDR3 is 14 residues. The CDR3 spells CASSLARKNTEAFF. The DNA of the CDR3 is TGTGCCAGCAGCTTGGCCAGGAAGAACACTGAAGCTTTCTTT. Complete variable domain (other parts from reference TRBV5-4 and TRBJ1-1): ETGVTQSPTHLIKTRGQQVTLRCSSQSGHNTVSWYQQALGQGPQFIFQYYREEENGRGNFPPRFSGLQFPNYSSELNVNALELDDSALYLCASSLARKNTEAFFGQGTRLTVV.

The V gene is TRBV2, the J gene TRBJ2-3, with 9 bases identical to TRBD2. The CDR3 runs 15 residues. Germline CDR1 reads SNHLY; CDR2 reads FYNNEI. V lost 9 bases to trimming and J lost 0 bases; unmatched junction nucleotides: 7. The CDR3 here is CASSWTSESTDTQYF. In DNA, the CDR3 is TGTGCCAGTTCTTGGACTAGCGAAAGCACAGATACGCAGTATTTT.

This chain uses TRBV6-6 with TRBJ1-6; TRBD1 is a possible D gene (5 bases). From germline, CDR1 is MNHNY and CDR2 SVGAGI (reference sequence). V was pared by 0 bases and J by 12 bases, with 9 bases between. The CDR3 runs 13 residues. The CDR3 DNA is TGTGCCAGCAGTTACTCGGGGGGAATACCCCTCCACTTT. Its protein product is CASSYSGGIPLHF.

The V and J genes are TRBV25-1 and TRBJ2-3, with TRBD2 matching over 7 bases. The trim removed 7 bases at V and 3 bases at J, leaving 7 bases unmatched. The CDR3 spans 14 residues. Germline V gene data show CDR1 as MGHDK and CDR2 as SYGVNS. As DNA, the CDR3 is TGTGCCAGCACCGGAGGACTAGAGACAGATACGCAGTATTTT. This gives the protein CASTGGLETDTQYF. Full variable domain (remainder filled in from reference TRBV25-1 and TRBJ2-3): EADIYQTPRYLVIGTGKKITLECSQTMGHDKMYWYQQDPGMELHLIHYSYGVNSTEKGDLSSESTVSRIRTEHFPLTLESARPSHTSQYLCASTGGLETDTQYFGPGTRLTVL.

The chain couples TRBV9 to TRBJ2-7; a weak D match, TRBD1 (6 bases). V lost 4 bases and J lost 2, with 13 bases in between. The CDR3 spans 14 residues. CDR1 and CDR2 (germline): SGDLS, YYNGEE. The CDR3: CASSQDSLPYEQYF. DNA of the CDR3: TGTGCCAGCAGCCAGGACAGCCTTCCCTACGAGCAGTACTTC.

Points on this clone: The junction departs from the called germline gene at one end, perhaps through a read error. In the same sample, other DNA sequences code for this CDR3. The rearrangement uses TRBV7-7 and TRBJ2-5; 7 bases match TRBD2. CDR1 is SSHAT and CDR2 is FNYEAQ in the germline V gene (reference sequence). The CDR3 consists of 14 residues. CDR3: CASSPSGGGETQYF. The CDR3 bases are TGTGCTAGCAGCCCGAGCGGCGGGGGTGAGACCCAGTACTTC.

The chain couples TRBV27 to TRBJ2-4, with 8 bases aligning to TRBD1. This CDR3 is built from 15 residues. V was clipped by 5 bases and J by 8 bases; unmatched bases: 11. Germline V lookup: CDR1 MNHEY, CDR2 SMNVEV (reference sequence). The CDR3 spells CASSAFFGQGDIQYF. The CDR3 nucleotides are TGTGCCAGCAGTGCCTTTTTTGGACAGGGAGACATTCAGTACTTC.

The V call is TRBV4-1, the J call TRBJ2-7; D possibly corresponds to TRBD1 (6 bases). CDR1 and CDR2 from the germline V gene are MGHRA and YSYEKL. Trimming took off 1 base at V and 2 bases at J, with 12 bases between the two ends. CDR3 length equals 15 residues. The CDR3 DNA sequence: TGCGCCAGCAGCCAAGTTACAGGGCAGCCCTACGAGCAGTACTTC. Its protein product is CASSQVTGQPYEQYF.

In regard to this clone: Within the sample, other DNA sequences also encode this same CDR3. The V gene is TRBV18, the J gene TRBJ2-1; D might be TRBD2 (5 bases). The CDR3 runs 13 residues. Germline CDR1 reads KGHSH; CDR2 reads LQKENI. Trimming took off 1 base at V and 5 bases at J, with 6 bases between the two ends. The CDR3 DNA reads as TGTGCCAGCTCACCACGACTAAACAATGAGCAGTTCTTC. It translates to CASSPRLNNEQFF.

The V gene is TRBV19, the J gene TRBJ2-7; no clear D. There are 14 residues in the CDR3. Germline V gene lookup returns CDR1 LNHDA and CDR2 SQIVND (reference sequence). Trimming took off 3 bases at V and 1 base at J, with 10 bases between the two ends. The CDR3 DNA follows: TGTGCCAGTAGTATTACAGTTTCATCCTACGAGCAGTACTTC. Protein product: CASSITVSSYEQYF. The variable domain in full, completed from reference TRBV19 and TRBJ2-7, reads DGGITQSPKYLFRKEGQNVTLSCEQNLNHDAMYWYRQDPGQGLRLIYYSQIVNDFQKGDIAEGYSVSREKKESFPLTVTSAQKNPTAFYLCASSITVSSYEQYFGPGTRLTVT.

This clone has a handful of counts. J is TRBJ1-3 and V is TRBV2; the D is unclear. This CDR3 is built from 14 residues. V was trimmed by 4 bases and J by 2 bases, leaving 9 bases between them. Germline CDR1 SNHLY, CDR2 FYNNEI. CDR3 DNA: TGTGCCAGCAGTGTTGGCAGAACTGGAAACACCATATATTTT. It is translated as CASSVGRTGNTIYF.

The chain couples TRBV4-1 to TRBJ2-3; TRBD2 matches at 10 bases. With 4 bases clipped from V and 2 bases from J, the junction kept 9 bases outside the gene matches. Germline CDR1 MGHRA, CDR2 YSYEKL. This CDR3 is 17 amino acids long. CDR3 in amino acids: CASSLQTGTSATDTQYF. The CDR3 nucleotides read TGCGCCAGCAGCCTCCAAACCGGGACTAGCGCCACAGATACGCAGTATTTT.

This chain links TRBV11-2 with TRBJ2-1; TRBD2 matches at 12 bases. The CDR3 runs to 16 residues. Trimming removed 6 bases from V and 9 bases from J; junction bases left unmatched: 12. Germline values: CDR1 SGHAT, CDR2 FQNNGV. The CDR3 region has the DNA TGTGCCAGCAGATCCAGACTAGCGGGAGCCAGAGTTGAGCAGTTCTTC. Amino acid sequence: CASRSRLAGARVEQFF.

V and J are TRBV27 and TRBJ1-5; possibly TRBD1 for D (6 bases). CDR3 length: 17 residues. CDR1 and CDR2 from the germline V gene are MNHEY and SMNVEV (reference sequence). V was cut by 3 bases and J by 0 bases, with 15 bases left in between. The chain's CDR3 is CASSFLGAGNSNQPQHF. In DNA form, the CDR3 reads TGTGCCAGCAGTTTTCTGGGGGCAGGGAATAGCAATCAGCCCCAGCATTTT.